The 25 T cell receptor beta chains given below trace back to one sample, sequenced in a study of cytomegalovirus exposure and HLA in healthy donors. It was with 60 Vbeta and 13 Jbeta primers that the PCR ran. The method was immunoSEQ multiplex PCR; TCRdb's version includes in-frame clones alone and lacks a portion of them. The sample yields 120,000 to 150,000 clones, roughly four fifths seen once. The sample consisted of PBMCs. The receptors come from a woman aged 50 to 65 in good health and CMV-seropositive.

This chain joins TRBV9 and TRBJ2-2; D gene unclear. The CDR3 is 12 amino acids. The germline gives CDR1 SGDLS, CDR2 YYNGEE. Trimming left V 2 bases short and J 8 bases short, with 7 bases between. The CDR3 bases are TGTGCCAGCAGCGTGAACTCTGGGGAGCTGTTTTTT. Translating it yields CASSVNSGELFF.

J is TRBJ1-5 and V is TRBV5-6, with D tentatively TRBD1 (6 bases). The germline CDR1 and CDR2 sequences are SGHDT and YYEEEE. The CDR3 consists of 14 residues. V was cut by 2 bases and J by 7 bases, with 13 bases left in between. CDR3 residues: CASSLFDRFQPQHF. The CDR3 DNA reads TGTGCCAGCAGCTTATTTGACAGGTTCCAGCCCCAGCATTTT.

This chain links TRBV6-5 with TRBJ1-1, with D uncertain. The CDR3 is made up of 15 amino acids. Germline-derived CDR1 and CDR2 are MNHEY and SVGAGI. V dropped 0 bases and J dropped 4 bases, with 12 bases sitting between them. The CDR3 region has the DNA TGTGCCAGCAGTTACTCGAGGGCGCCCGGCACTGAAGCTTTCTTT. Translating it yields CASSYSRAPGTEAFF.

This clone was observed a handful of times. The chain uses TRBV4-3 and TRBJ1-4, with 7 bases aligning to TRBD1. This CDR3 contains 16 residues. Trimming cost V 3 bases and J 1 base; bases outside gene matches: 5. Germline V lookup: CDR1 LGHNA, CDR2 YSLEER. The CDR3 spells CASSHVNRGTNEKLFF. In DNA form, the CDR3 reads TGCGCCAGCAGCCACGTAAACAGGGGAACTAATGAAAAACTGTTTTTT.

The rearrangement joins TRBV7-2 to TRBJ1-4; 7 bases align to TRBD1. With V trimmed by 3 bases and J by 5 bases, 9 bases remained unmatched. This CDR3 has 16 amino acids. Germline V gene lookup returns CDR1 SGHTA and CDR2 FQGNSA. CDR3 nucleotide sequence: TGTGCCAGCAGCTTTTACCCGACAGGGAACAATGAAAAACTGTTTTTT. It is translated as CASSFYPTGNNEKLFF.

The chain combines TRBV19 with TRBJ2-6; 7 bases agree with TRBD1. Germline trimming cut 5 bases from V and 0 bases from J; bases unmatched to any gene: 4. Germline values: CDR1 LNHDA, CDR2 SQIVND (reference sequence). CDR3 size: 16 residues. CDR3 region: CASSGDRNSGANVLTF. The CDR3 coding sequence is TGTGCCAGTAGTGGGGACAGAAACTCTGGGGCCAACGTCCTGACTTTC.

This clone is a singleton in its sample. This rearrangement joins TRBV6-1 to TRBJ1-1; D perhaps matches TRBD1 (5 bases). V lost 2 bases and J lost 5, with 12 bases in between. Looked up from germline, CDR1 is MNHNS and CDR2 is SASEGT. The CDR3 has 14 residues. DNA for the CDR3: TGTGCCAGCAGTGAACTGGGCTGGACAACTGAAGCTTTCTTT. Amino acid sequence: CASSELGWTTEAFF.

The rearrangement uses TRBV6-5 and TRBJ1-6; 8 bases agree with TRBD1. Losses at the gene ends were 4 bases for V and 9 bases for J; bases not matched to a gene: 5. The CDR3 sequence is 14 residues long. The V gene's germline CDR1 is MNHEY and CDR2 SVGAGI. The CDR3 loop reads CASSSGQEASPLHF. Here the CDR3 DNA reads TGTGCCAGCAGTTCGGGACAGGAAGCTTCACCCCTCCACTTT.

The chain joins TRBV27 to TRBJ2-7, with a possible D match to TRBD1 (6 bases). V dropped 5 bases and J dropped 6 bases, with 14 bases sitting between them. This CDR3 contains 13 residues. Germline lookup yields CDR1 MNHEY and CDR2 SMNVEV (reference sequence). Here the CDR3 DNA reads TGTGCCAGCAGTACCCCAGGGGAAAGCGAGCAGTACTTC. It is translated as CASSTPGESEQYF.

The chain is built from TRBV19 and TRBJ2-1, with 7 positions matching TRBD1. The CDR3 loop spans 13 amino acids. Unmatched junction bases numbered 4, after V lost 3 bases and J lost 8 bases. The V gene's germline CDR1 is LNHDA and CDR2 SQIVND (reference sequence). CDR3 sequence reads: CASSMTGFDEQFF. CDR3 coding DNA: TGTGCCAGTAGTATGACAGGGTTCGATGAGCAGTTCTTC.

This clone was recorded only once. This chain connects TRBV5-1 to TRBJ2-3; a weak D match, TRBD1 (6 bases). CDR1 and CDR2 from the germline V gene are SGHRS and YFSETQ. Trimming pared 2 bases from V and 3 bases from J, leaving 16 bases between. This CDR3 comprises 16 residues. The CDR3 sequence: CASSLLQGTVTDTQYF. CDR3 coding DNA: TGCGCCAGCAGCTTACTACAGGGTACTGTAACAGATACGCAGTATTTT.

The chain is built from TRBV27 and TRBJ2-5; TRBD2 aligns across 10 bases. This CDR3 spans 15 amino acids. Germline V gene data show CDR1 as MNHEY and CDR2 as SMNVEV (reference sequence). V lost 2 bases, J lost 5 bases, and 5 bases stayed unmatched. The CDR3 region is CASSLLAGVGETQYF. CDR3 nucleotides: TGTGCCAGCAGTTTACTAGCGGGGGTCGGTGAGACCCAGTACTTC.

The rearrangement links TRBV6-1 to TRBJ1-4, with D perhaps TRBD1 (5 bases). Trimming took 4 bases from V and 7 from J, leaving 19 bases between them. The CDR3 totals 16 residues. Germline CDR1 MNHNS, CDR2 SASEGT. The CDR3 nucleotides read TGTGCCAGCAGTGGATGGGAAACAGGTTTAAGTGAAAAACTGTTTTTT. Its translation is CASSGWETGLSEKLFF.

There are a few counts of this clone. The V gene is TRBV5-6, the J gene TRBJ2-5, with TRBD2 as a possible D gene (7 bases). The CDR3 totals 16 residues. Trimming took off 0 bases at V and 5 bases at J, with 17 bases between the two ends. CDR1 SGHDT and CDR2 YYEEEE come from the germline V gene. This CDR3 is CASSLVAGVQGETQYF. Here the CDR3 DNA reads TGTGCCAGCAGCTTGGTGGCGGGGGTCCAGGGGGAGACCCAGTACTTC.

The genes are TRBV4-3 and TRBJ2-7, with D possibly being TRBD2 (5 bases). The CDR3 extends over 12 amino acids. Germline CDR1 and CDR2: LGHNA and YSLEER. V was clipped by 1 base and J by 6 bases, with 7 bases between them. In DNA, the CDR3 is TGCGCCAGCAGCCAAGGAGGGTTCGAGCAGTACTTC. Translating it yields CASSQGGFEQYF.

Points on this clone: Distinct nucleotide sequences in the sample also encode this CDR3. The V gene is TRBV5-1, the J gene TRBJ1-6; 7 bases agree with TRBD1. The V segment lost 0 bases and the J segment 8 bases; nucleotides outside the gene matches: 5. The CDR3 runs 15 residues. Germline CDR1 reads SGHRS; CDR2 reads YFSETQ. CDR3 sequence: CASSLGQGGDSPLHF. CDR3 nucleotides: TGCGCCAGCAGCTTGGGACAGGGTGGCGATTCACCCCTCCACTTT. The whole variable domain, filled in from reference TRBV5-1 and TRBJ1-6, reads KAGVTQTPRYLIKTRGQQVTLSCSPISGHRSVSWYQQTPGQGLQFLFEYFSETQRNKGNFPGRFSGRQFSNSRSEMNVSTLELGDSALYLCASSLGQGGDSPLHFGNGTRLTVT.

V gene TRBV29-1 combines with J gene TRBJ1-4; D is perhaps TRBD1 (6 bases). Germline values: CDR1 SQVTM, CDR2 ANQGSEA. There are 12 residues in the CDR3. The ends were cut back, 6 bases at V and 7 bases at J, with 12 bases in the middle. The CDR3 here is CSVSGEGEKLFF. CDR3 DNA sequence: TGCAGCGTGTCAGGGGAGGGTGAAAAACTGTTTTTT.

J is TRBJ2-6 and V is TRBV11-2; 10 bases match TRBD1. Losses at the gene ends were 3 bases for V and 0 bases for J; bases not matched to a gene: 2. CDR1 is SGHAT and CDR2 is FQNNGV in the germline V gene. The CDR3 runs to 17 residues. The CDR3 here is CASSLGQGSSGANVLTF. CDR3 coding DNA: TGTGCCAGCAGCTTGGGACAGGGGTCCTCTGGGGCCAACGTCCTGACTTTC.

The chain is built from TRBV4-3 and TRBJ1-1; D is ambiguous. Per germline, CDR1 LGHNA and CDR2 YSLEER. The CDR3 is made up of 13 amino acids. The V end lost 1 base, the J end lost 0 bases, and 3 bases lay between the germline ends. As DNA, the CDR3 is TGCGCCAGCAGCCAAGGAGTGAACACTGAAGCTTTCTTT. It yields the protein CASSQGVNTEAFF.

The J gene is TRBJ2-4, the V gene TRBV5-8; D gene unclear. CDR3 length: 17 amino acids. CDR1 and CDR2 from the germline V gene are SGHTS and YDEGEE. The ends were cut back, 0 bases at V and 1 base at J, with 14 bases in the middle. CDR3 in amino acids: CASSLVKAISAKNIQYF. For the CDR3, the DNA is TGTGCCAGCAGCTTGGTCAAAGCGATTTCCGCCAAAAACATTCAGTACTTC.

The CDR3 loop is CASSELGPSLSDTEAFF. For the CDR3, the DNA is TGTGCCAGCAGTGAATTGGGCCCCAGCCTGTCGGACACTGAAGCTTTCTTT. This chain joins TRBV2 and TRBJ1-1, with D unresolved. The CDR3 is 17 amino acids. In germline, CDR1 is SNHLY, CDR2 FYNNEI. V shed 2 bases and J shed 3 bases, with 19 bases lying between them. The whole variable domain, filled in from reference TRBV2 and TRBJ1-1, reads EPEVTQTPSHQVTQMGQEVILRCVPISNHLYFYWYRQILGQKVEFLVSFYNNEISEKSEIFDDQFSVERPDGSNFTLKIRSTKLEDSAMYFCASSELGPSLSDTEAFFGQGTRLTVV.

The V gene is TRBV7-9, the J gene TRBJ2-3; 8 positions match TRBD2. The germline V gene has CDR1 SEHNR and CDR2 FQNEAQ (reference sequence). Trimming removed 2 bases from V and 2 bases from J; junction bases left unmatched: 3. There are 15 residues in the CDR3. Here the CDR3 reads CASSLREGDTDTQYF. CDR3 in DNA: TGTGCCAGCAGCTTACGGGAGGGGGACACAGATACGCAGTATTTT.

The CDR3, as DNA: TGTGCCAGCAGCCCAGGGGTTGGGAGAAACTATGGCTACACCTTC. Translating gives CASSPGVGRNYGYTF. The chain is built from TRBV7-9 and TRBJ1-2, with D tentatively TRBD1 (6 bases). Germline CDR1 and CDR2: SEHNR and FQNEAQ (reference sequence). V was pared by 5 bases and J by 2 bases, with 15 bases between. The CDR3 is 15 residues long.

The rearrangement joins TRBV6-6 to TRBJ1-1; D is perhaps TRBD1 (5 bases). Trimming removed 5 bases from V and 0 bases from J, with 13 bases in between. This CDR3 spans 15 amino acids. Germline CDR1 MNHNY, CDR2 SVGAGI (reference sequence). The CDR3 loop is CASSGPGRVNTEAFF. CDR3 coding DNA: TGTGCCAGCAGTGGGCCCGGCAGGGTGAACACTGAAGCTTTCTTT.

This chain connects TRBV27 to TRBJ2-7, with 7 bases matching TRBD2. The trim removed 6 bases at V and 0 bases at J, leaving 11 bases unmatched. This CDR3 has 16 residues. Germline lookup yields CDR1 MNHEY and CDR2 SMNVEV (reference sequence). The CDR3 coding sequence is TGTGCCAGCAGACTGGGAGGGAAAAGGGGCTCCTACGAGCAGTACTTC. Amino acid sequence: CASRLGGKRGSYEQYF.